Each of the 7 T cell receptor beta chains below was sequenced from the same sample in a study of early stage breast cancer tumors. TCRdb keeps only in-frame clones here, not all; method: immunoSEQ multiplex PCR. The sample consists of around 30,000 clones, around 75% of them appearing once. Sequencing input: breast tumor tissue. These receptors originate from a person in their twenties or thirties with breast cancer.

This clone has only one observation. The chain couples TRBV6-6 to TRBJ2-3; 7 nucleotides agree with TRBD2. V lost 6 bases, J lost 1 base, and 4 bases stayed unmatched. The CDR3 sequence is 14 residues long. Germline CDR1 MNHNY, CDR2 SVGAGI (reference sequence). In DNA form, the CDR3 reads TGTGCCAGCAGAAGCGGGGTGGGCACAGATACGCAGTATTTT. Translated, it gives CASRSGVGTDTQYF.

The chain combines TRBV20-1 with TRBJ2-3; possibly TRBD1 for D (6 bases). Germline values: CDR1 DFQATT, CDR2 SNEGSKA (reference sequence). This CDR3 contains 11 residues. Trimming pared 8 bases from V and 4 bases from J, leaving 10 bases between. This CDR3 is CSSRGPDTQYF. The CDR3 DNA sequence: TGCAGTAGCAGGGGCCCAGATACGCAGTATTTT.

This clone has more than one count but fewer than ten. V usage is TRBV2 and J usage is TRBJ2-2; D may be TRBD2 (5 bases). The CDR3 covers 13 residues. The V and J ends lost 7 bases and 5 bases respectively, with 11 bases between them. The germline V gene encodes CDR1 SNHLY and CDR2 FYNNEI. This chain's CDR3 is CASNPDFTGELFF. The CDR3 bases are TGTGCCAGCAACCCGGACTTTACCGGGGAGCTGTTTTTT. Based on the CDR3 plus reference TRBV2 and TRBJ2-2, the full variable domain is EPEVTQTPSHQVTQMGQEVILRCVPISNHLYFYWYRQILGQKVEFLVSFYNNEISEKSEIFDDQFSVERPDGSNFTLKIRSTKLEDSAMYFCASNPDFTGELFFGEGSRLTVL.

The chain has TRBV19 and TRBJ2-3; no firm D call. V lost 3 bases and J 10 bases, leaving 11 bases between the germline ends. There are 12 residues in the CDR3. CDR1 is LNHDA, CDR2 SQIVND, per germline (reference sequence). CDR3 region: CASSMSSYAQYF. Written as DNA, the CDR3 is TGTGCCAGTAGTATGTCCTCGTATGCGCAGTATTTT.

This chain links TRBV19 with TRBJ2-6, with D possibly being TRBD2 (5 bases). The CDR3 runs to 13 residues. Germline CDR1 reads LNHDA; CDR2 reads SQIVND (reference sequence). V was clipped by 8 bases and J by 1 base, with 6 bases between them. The CDR3 bases are TGTGCCAGTCGGGGATCTGGGGCCAACGTCCTGACTTTC. Translating it yields CASRGSGANVLTF. Filled out from reference TRBV19 and TRBJ2-6, the complete variable domain reads DGGITQSPKYLFRKEGQNVTLSCEQNLNHDAMYWYRQDPGQGLRLIYYSQIVNDFQKGDIAEGYSVSREKKESFPLTVTSAQKNPTAFYLCASRGSGANVLTFGAGSRLTVL.

This clone showed up just once. This sequence joins TRBV2 and TRBJ2-7; 8 bases fit TRBD2. After removal of 2 bases from V and 6 bases from J, the junction contained 12 bases not matched to a gene. The CDR3 loop spans 16 amino acids. Germline V gives CDR1 SNHLY, CDR2 FYNNEI. Written as DNA, the CDR3 is TGTGCCAGCAGTGAACATCGAGCGGGAGAGGGAGGCGAGCAGTACTTC. It translates to CASSEHRAGEGGEQYF.

A few counts support this clone. The chain uses TRBV5-6 and TRBJ1-2; 8 bases line up with TRBD1. The CDR3 contains 13 residues. Germline CDR1 reads SGHDT; CDR2 reads YYEEEE. The junction had 3 bases not matched to a gene; V was cut back by 4 bases and J by 4 bases. DNA for the CDR3: TGTGCCAGCAGCCAGGACAGGGCCTATGGCTACACCTTC. Its translation: CASSQDRAYGYTF. The complete variable domain, with remaining parts taken from reference TRBV5-6 and TRBJ1-2, reads DAGVTQSPTHLIKTRGQQVTLRCSPKSGHDTVSWYQQALGQGPQFIFQYYEEEERQRGNFPDRFSGHQFPNYSSELNVNALLLGDSALYLCASSQDRAYGYTFGSGTRLTVV.